The 32 T cell receptor beta chains reported below all come from one sample, sequenced in a study of blood T cell repertoires in COVID-19. Here immunoSEQ multiplex PCR was the method, and the copy in TCRdb shows in-frame clones only, minus some. The table includes more than 150,000 clones, roughly four fifths detected once. Specimen: peripheral blood. The receptors derive from a woman aged 40 to 49 with acute or convalescent COVID-19.

V gene TRBV7-3 combines with J gene TRBJ2-7; D gene ambiguous. The germline V gene encodes CDR1 SGHTA and CDR2 FQGTGA. The CDR3 is 14 amino acids. With 2 bases removed from V and 0 bases from J, the gap between germline ends came to 8 bases. CDR3 loop: CASSLGPGSYEQYF. The CDR3 DNA sequence: TGTGCCAGCAGCTTAGGTCCGGGCTCCTACGAGCAGTACTTC. Full variable domain (missing parts from reference TRBV7-3 and TRBJ2-7): GAGVSQTPSNKVTEKGKYVELRCDPISGHTALYWYRQSLGQGPEFLIYFQGTGAADDSGLPNDRFFAVRPEGSVSTLKIQRTERGDSAVYLCASSLGPGSYEQYFGPGTRLTVT.

The chain carries TRBV6-5 and TRBJ2-2; 7 nucleotides agree with TRBD2. The CDR3 totals 15 residues. V trimming: 1 base; J trimming: 6 bases; junction bases outside the gene matches: 5. CDR1 and CDR2 from the germline V gene are MNHEY and SVGAGI. The CDR3 DNA reads TGTGCCAGCAGTTACTTGCGGAGCGGGGCCGGGGAGCTGTTTTTT. Amino acid sequence: CASSYLRSGAGELFF.

In its sample, this clone was seen a few times. V and J are TRBV7-8 and TRBJ2-1, with TRBD2 identical over 9 bases. CDR3 length equals 16 residues. V shed 5 bases, J shed 10 bases, and the junction held 15 bases outside the gene matches. Germline assignment: CDR1 SGHVS and CDR2 FQNEAQ. In DNA, the CDR3 is TGTGCCAGCAGCCCACCGAAGGCCCTGCGGGGGGGAGAGCAGTTCTTC. It codes for CASSPPKALRGGEQFF. Full variable domain (rest looked up from reference TRBV7-8 and TRBJ2-1): GAGVSQSPRYKVAKRGQDVALRCDPISGHVSLFWYQQALGQGPEFLTYFQNEAQLDKSGLPSDRFFAERPEGSVSTLKIQRTQQEDSAVYLCASSPPKALRGGEQFFGPGTRLTVL.

In this sample, this clone turned up once. The J gene is TRBJ2-2, the V gene TRBV5-1, with 7 bases identical to TRBD1. Germline V gives CDR1 SGHRS, CDR2 YFSETQ. The CDR3 length is 16 residues. V shed 4 bases and J 5 bases; nucleotides not matched to a gene: 11. CDR3 loop: CASSPTRQGRTGELFF. The CDR3 DNA is TGCGCCAGCAGCCCGACACGACAGGGACGAACCGGGGAGCTGTTTTTT.

V and J are TRBV27 and TRBJ1-6; 7 nucleotides match TRBD1. Germline V lookup: CDR1 MNHEY, CDR2 SMNVEV (reference sequence). The CDR3 runs 15 residues. V trimming: 6 bases; J trimming: 7 bases; junction bases outside the gene matches: 9. The CDR3 DNA reads TGTGCCAGCAGAACAGGGGACAGCCGGAATTCACCCCTCCACTTT. Residues: CASRTGDSRNSPLHF.

The chain couples TRBV27 to TRBJ1-5; TRBD1 is a possible D gene (6 bases). V lost 4 bases, J lost 7 bases, and 14 bases lay in between. Germline values: CDR1 MNHEY, CDR2 SMNVEV (reference sequence). The CDR3 sequence is 14 residues long. The CDR3 DNA is TGTGCCAGCAGTTGGACAGCCAGGGGACAGCCCCAGCATTTT. Protein product: CASSWTARGQPQHF.

The chain uses TRBV3-1 (or the pseudogene TRBV3-2) and TRBJ1-2; 8 nucleotides align to TRBD1. Trimming took 1 base from V and 8 from J; bases not matched to a gene: 21. The CDR3 spans 19 residues. From germline, CDR1 is LGHDT and CDR2 YNNKEL (reference sequence). CDR3 bases: TGTGCCAGCAGCCAAGGCTTGGGGAACAGGGGGACTCATAGTGAGGGCTACACCTTC. This encodes CASSQGLGNRGTHSEGYTF.

The chain employs TRBV5-3 and TRBJ2-5; possibly TRBD1 for D (5 bases). TRBV5-3 is an ORF, with its function uncertain. CDR3 length equals 13 residues. The ends were cut back, 0 bases at V and 4 bases at J, with 7 bases in the middle. This chain's CDR3 is CARSLERGETQYF. CDR3 DNA: TGTGCCAGAAGCTTGGAAAGGGGAGAGACCCAGTACTTC.

The rearrangement joins TRBV7-3 to TRBJ2-1, with 8 nucleotides matching TRBD2. Trimming cost V 5 bases and J 8 bases; bases outside gene matches: 11. CDR1 is SGHTA, CDR2 FQGTGA, per germline. The CDR3 covers 15 residues. This chain's CDR3 is CASSPSSGGADEQFF. The CDR3 region has the DNA TGTGCCAGCAGCCCCTCCTCCGGGGGGGCGGATGAGCAGTTCTTC.

The chain links TRBV29-1 to TRBJ2-7; 7 bases align to TRBD1. The germline V gene encodes CDR1 SQVTM and CDR2 ANQGSEA. Unmatched junction bases numbered 12, after V lost 7 bases and J lost 6 bases. This CDR3 is 13 amino acids long. The CDR3, as DNA: TGCAGCGCCCTGGACAGGCGGCGTTCCGAGCAGTACTTC. Its protein product is CSALDRRRSEQYF.

V gene TRBV4-1 combines with J gene TRBJ1-1; D perhaps matches TRBD1 (5 bases). V was clipped by 3 bases and J by 1 base, with 12 bases between them. The germline CDR1 and CDR2 sequences are MGHRA and YSYEKL. This CDR3 has 15 amino acids. The CDR3 is CASSHSVGGNTEAFF. CDR3 coding DNA: TGCGCCAGCAGCCACTCGGTGGGGGGGAACACTGAAGCTTTCTTT.

The chain has TRBV10-2 and TRBJ2-2; 7 bases are shared with TRBD2. CDR3 length: 15 residues. The germline V gene encodes CDR1 WSHSY and CDR2 SAAADI. V dropped 2 bases and J dropped 7; count of bases not matched to a gene: 7. In nucleotides, the CDR3 is TGCGCCAGCAGTGAGCATCGGGAGGAAGGCGGGGAGCTGTTTTTT. Translating it yields CASSEHREEGGELFF.

V gene TRBV7-6 combines with J gene TRBJ2-1; D ambiguous. V was trimmed by 4 bases and J by 4 bases, leaving 14 bases between them. Germline lookup yields CDR1 SGHVS and CDR2 FNYEAQ. This CDR3 contains 15 residues. The CDR3 protein is CASSYDSLRYNEQFF. In nucleotides, the CDR3 is TGTGCCAGCAGCTACGACTCCCTACGTTACAATGAGCAGTTCTTC.

The J gene is TRBJ2-1, the V gene TRBV6-2 or TRBV6-3; D gene unclear. Germline-derived CDR1 and CDR2 are MNHEY and SVGEGT. CDR3 length: 15 residues. V lost 2 bases and J lost 6, with 14 bases in between. The CDR3 is CASSYGPGSSNEQFF. DNA for the CDR3: TGTGCCAGCAGTTACGGTCCCGGTTCGAGCAATGAGCAGTTCTTC.

This clone came up a few times. The J gene is TRBJ1-4, the V gene TRBV27, with no clear D. CDR3 length: 15 amino acids. From germline, CDR1 is MNHEY and CDR2 SMNVEV (reference sequence). V dropped 6 bases and J dropped 4 bases, with 15 bases sitting between them. The CDR3 sequence is CASRTLSGSNEKLFF. Here the CDR3 DNA reads TGTGCCAGCAGGACTCTAAGTGGGAGTAATGAAAAACTGTTTTTT.

This clone was detected only once. The germline gene is not matched at one end of the junction; a read error may be the cause. This chain uses TRBV7-7 with TRBJ2-5; 14 nucleotides match TRBD2. This CDR3 region has 18 residues. Germline CDR1 SSHAT, CDR2 FNYEAQ (reference sequence). CDR3 sequence (DNA): TGTGCTAGCAGCTCGCGACTAGCGGGGGGGCCAGGGGAAGAGACCCAGTACTTC. Its translation: CASSSRLAGGPGEETQYF.

V usage is TRBV2 and J usage is TRBJ2-7, with 7 positions matching TRBD1. CDR1 is SNHLY, CDR2 FYNNEI, per germline. This CDR3 contains 17 residues. After removal of 4 bases from V and 1 base from J, the junction contained 13 bases not matched to a gene. CDR3 nucleotide sequence: TGTGCCAGCAGTGTAAACTACCGGGACAGCCCTTCCTACGAGCAGTACTTC. It encodes CASSVNYRDSPSYEQYF.

The rearrangement links TRBV5-1 to TRBJ1-5; D not certain. The germline V and J ends were trimmed by 0 bases and 2 bases, with 12 bases remaining between them. CDR1 and CDR2 (germline): SGHRS, YFSETQ. This CDR3 has 16 residues. The CDR3 is CASSLVYRYCNQPQHF. The CDR3, as DNA: TGCGCCAGCAGCTTGGTTTACAGATATTGCAATCAGCCCCAGCATTTT.

This clone was seen a handful of times. CDR3 in amino acids: CASSFLWTATDTQYF. In DNA, the CDR3 is TGTGCCAGCAGCTTCTTATGGACAGCCACAGATACGCAGTATTTT. V usage is TRBV7-8 and J usage is TRBJ2-3; D might be TRBD1 (6 bases). This CDR3 comprises 15 residues. V lost 3 bases and J lost 2, with 12 bases in between. Germline CDR1 and CDR2: SGHVS and FQNEAQ.

This rearrangement joins TRBV5-1 to TRBJ2-5; 12 bases match TRBD1. Per germline, CDR1 SGHRS and CDR2 YFSETQ. This CDR3 contains 14 residues. The V gene end was trimmed by 4 bases and the J gene end by 6 bases; junction bases not matched to a gene: 4. The CDR3, as DNA: TGCGCCAGCAGCCCGGGGACAGGGGGCAAGACCCAGTACTTC. Translating it yields CASSPGTGGKTQYF.

This clone showed up just once. This CDR3 is CASSSSSGVPPGTQYF. For the CDR3, the DNA is TGTGCCAGTAGTAGCTCTAGCGGGGTCCCGCCCGGTACGCAGTATTTT. The chain uses TRBV19 and TRBJ2-3, with 9 nucleotides matching TRBD2. CDR1 is LNHDA, CDR2 SQIVND, per germline (reference sequence). The CDR3 has 16 amino acids. Trimming removed 4 bases from V and 8 bases from J; junction bases left unmatched: 13.

V and J are TRBV4-2 and TRBJ1-2; 7 positions match TRBD1. The CDR3 runs to 15 residues. V gave up 3 bases and J gave up 4 bases; unmatched junction bases: 8. In germline, CDR1 is LGHNA, CDR2 YNFKEQ. The CDR3: CASSQSSQGTYGYTF. Written as DNA, the CDR3 is TGTGCCAGCAGCCAGTCTTCACAGGGGACCTATGGCTACACCTTC.

This clone has a single count. The rearrangement links TRBV18 to TRBJ1-2; weak D call: TRBD1 (5 bases). The CDR3 loop spans 11 amino acids. Trimming stripped 8 bases from V and 3 bases from J, with 7 bases between. Germline V gene sequence: CDR1 KGHSH, CDR2 LQKENI. This CDR3 is CASTGYYGYTF. Here the CDR3 DNA reads TGTGCCAGCACAGGTTACTATGGCTACACCTTC. Variable domain in full (rest from reference TRBV18 and TRBJ1-2): NAGVMQNPRHLVRRRGQEARLRCSPMKGHSHVYWYRQLPEEGLKFMVYLQKENIIDESGMPKERFSAEFPKEGPSILRIQQVVRGDSAAYFCASTGYYGYTFGSGTRLTVV.

V usage is TRBV7-9 and J usage is TRBJ1-1; 7 bases match TRBD1. The trim removed 2 bases at V and 3 bases at J, leaving 3 bases unmatched. This CDR3 has 14 amino acids. Germline V gene lookup returns CDR1 SEHNR and CDR2 FQNEAQ (reference sequence). Written as DNA, the CDR3 is TGTGCCAGCAGCTTAACAGGGGATTACACTGAAGCTTTCTTT. Translated: CASSLTGDYTEAFF. Together with reference TRBV7-9 and TRBJ1-1, the CDR3 gives the full variable domain: DTGVSQNPRHKITKRGQNVTFRCDPISEHNRLYWYRQTLGQGPEFLTYFQNEAQLEKSRLLSDRFSAERPKGSFSTLEIQRTEQGDSAMYLCASSLTGDYTEAFFGQGTRLTVV.

The chain employs TRBV19 and TRBJ2-3, with 7 bases identical to TRBD2. The CDR3 consists of 17 residues. J gave up 2 bases and V 3 bases, and 11 bases lay outside the gene matches. Per the germline V gene, CDR1 is LNHDA and CDR2 is SQIVND (reference sequence). The DNA of the CDR3 is TGTGCCAGTAGTATTCACGGGGGGAAGTACCTCACAGATACGCAGTATTTT. Its protein is CASSIHGGKYLTDTQYF.

V is TRBV5-6 and J is TRBJ1-6, with D unresolved. The CDR3 loop spans 12 amino acids. Trimming pared 4 bases from V and 10 bases from J, leaving 9 bases between. Germline values: CDR1 SGHDT, CDR2 YYEEEE. The CDR3 loop reads CASSRGGSPLHF. For the CDR3, the DNA is TGTGCCAGCAGCCGAGGAGGCTCACCCCTCCACTTT.

The chain is built from TRBV9 and TRBJ2-1; D is unresolved. Germline loops: CDR1 SGDLS, CDR2 YYNGEE. The CDR3 length is 15 residues. V was pared by 0 bases and J by 2 bases, with 9 bases between. The chain's CDR3 is CASSVGSHPYNEQFF. CDR3 nucleotides: TGTGCCAGCAGCGTAGGGAGTCACCCCTACAATGAGCAGTTCTTC.

The chain links TRBV27 to TRBJ2-7; no definite D call. V lost 5 bases and J lost 1, with 9 bases in between. In germline, CDR1 is MNHEY, CDR2 SMNVEV (reference sequence). The CDR3 consists of 13 residues. Here the CDR3 reads CASSHGSSYEQYF. The CDR3 DNA reads TGTGCCAGCAGTCACGGGTCTTCCTACGAGCAGTACTTC.

The genes are TRBV5-1 and TRBJ2-2; 8 nucleotides match TRBD2. Germline V CDR1 and CDR2: SGHRS, YFSETQ. Trimming at V came to 4 bases and at J to 2 bases, leaving 7 bases not matched to a gene. This CDR3 is built from 16 residues. CDR3 region: CASSRRLAGNTGELFF. DNA of the CDR3: TGCGCCAGCAGCCGCCGGCTAGCGGGCAACACCGGGGAGCTGTTTTTT.

The V call is TRBV18, the J call TRBJ2-3, with 8 positions matching TRBD1. Trimming took 3 bases from V and 4 from J; bases not matched to a gene: 12. This CDR3 spans 17 amino acids. Per the germline V gene, CDR1 is KGHSH and CDR2 is LQKENI. DNA of the CDR3: TGTGCCAGCTCACCGAGAGTCCCAGGGGGCGCTTCAGATACGCAGTATTTT. Encoded protein: CASSPRVPGGASDTQYF.

The chain combines TRBV19 with TRBJ1-4; a possible D gene is TRBD1 (6 bases). V was pared by 4 bases and J by 5 bases, with 14 bases between. This CDR3 spans 15 amino acids. In germline, CDR1 is LNHDA, CDR2 SQIVND (reference sequence). In DNA form, the CDR3 reads TGTGCCAGTAGTAGAAAGGGGGAGGGGAATGAAAAACTGTTTTTT. Its translation: CASSRKGEGNEKLFF. Filled out from reference TRBV19 and TRBJ1-4, the complete variable domain reads DGGITQSPKYLFRKEGQNVTLSCEQNLNHDAMYWYRQDPGQGLRLIYYSQIVNDFQKGDIAEGYSVSREKKESFPLTVTSAQKNPTAFYLCASSRKGEGNEKLFFGSGTQLSVL.

The chain carries TRBV7-6 and TRBJ1-6, with a tentative D call TRBD1 (5 bases). CDR1 and CDR2 (germline): SGHVS, FNYEAQ. The CDR3 is 17 amino acids. The V end lost 1 base, the J end lost 0 bases, and 10 bases lay between the germline ends. The CDR3 DNA reads TGTGCCAGCAGCTTAGGACAGACGAGCTCCTATAATTCACCCCTCCACTTT. Amino acid sequence: CASSLGQTSSYNSPLHF.